These 25 T cell receptor beta chains were all obtained from the same sample, sequenced in a study of T cells in Graves' hyperthyroidism and ophthalmopathy. Template material for amplifying TCR beta CDR3 regions consisted of RNA transcripts. The HTBI set primed first-round TCR CDR3 RT-PCR. TCRdb recomputed calls from the multiplex PCR reads with MiXCR, one row per CDR3 protein. This table holds hundreds of thousands of distinct CDR3 sequences, roughly 25% found once. The sample consisted of blood. These receptors originate from a woman in her twenties or thirties with Graves' ophthalmopathy.

Details on this clonotype: Sequence at one end of the junction differs from germline and may be a read error. This chain links TRBV6-1 with TRBJ2-2, with D maybe TRBD1 (6 bases). Germline CDR1 reads MNHNS; CDR2 reads SASEGT. The CDR3 loop spans 17 amino acids. The CDR3 here is CASSELRDTMNTGDLFF. The CDR3 DNA follows: TGTGCCAGCAGTGAATTGAGGGACACCATGAACACCGGGGATCTGTTTTTT.

In its sample, this clonotype was seen many times. This chain joins TRBV27 and TRBJ2-5, with a tentative D call TRBD2 (5 bases). The CDR3 contains 14 residues. Germline values: CDR1 MNHEY, CDR2 SMNVEV (reference sequence). V shed 0 bases and J shed 4 bases, with 9 bases lying between them. The chain's CDR3 is CASSLSEGGETQYF. The CDR3 nucleotides read TGTGCCAGCAGTTTATCAGAGGGCGGAGAGACCCAGTACTTC.

This clonotype appeared a few times. The chain is built from TRBV3-1 and TRBJ1-3; D perhaps matches TRBD1 (5 bases). Germline V CDR1 and CDR2: LGHDT, YNNKEL (reference sequence). Between the trimmed V and J ends, which lost 1 base and 2 bases, there was a span of 9 bases. The CDR3 consists of 15 residues. In nucleotides, the CDR3 is TGTGCCAGCAGCCAAGTGGCAGGGACTGGAAACACCATATATTTT. It translates to CASSQVAGTGNTIYF.

In this sample, this clonotype turned up many times. The rearrangement links TRBV19 to TRBJ2-7; the D gene is possibly TRBD1 (8 bases). Germline values: CDR1 LNHDA, CDR2 SQIVND (reference sequence). This CDR3 has 15 residues. Trimming stripped 5 bases from V and 4 bases from J, with 18 bases between. Here the CDR3 reads CASSASGTGLYEQYF. As DNA, the CDR3 is TGTGCCAGTAGTGCGAGCGGGACAGGCCTATACGAGCAGTACTTC.

This clonotype was picked up a small number of times. The chain joins TRBV6-1 to TRBJ2-5; tentatively, D is TRBD2 (5 bases). V was clipped by 8 bases and J by 2 bases, with 21 bases between them. This CDR3 has 16 amino acids. Per the germline V gene, CDR1 is MNHNS and CDR2 is SASEGT. The DNA of the CDR3 is TGTGCCAGCGCCCCGAGGAGGTCCGCCAATCAAGAGACCCAGTACTTC. Encoded protein: CASAPRRSANQETQYF.

CDR3 residues: CASSQVIDRGETQYF. The CDR3 DNA is TGTGCCAGCAGCCAAGTCATAGACAGGGGGGAGACCCAGTACTTC. The rearrangement links TRBV3-1 to TRBJ2-5; TRBD1 aligns across 9 bases. From germline, CDR1 is LGHDT and CDR2 YNNKEL (reference sequence). V was clipped by 1 base and J by 5 bases; unmatched bases: 5. This CDR3 has 15 amino acids.

This clonotype has at least ten counts. CDR3 in DNA: TGTGCCACCAGCGACAGCTCTGGAAACACCATATATTTT. It is translated as CATSDSSGNTIYF. V is TRBV24-1 and J is TRBJ1-3; D is possibly TRBD1 (5 bases). CDR3 length equals 13 residues. With 7 bases removed from V and 0 bases from J, the gap between germline ends came to 6 bases. CDR1 is KGHDR, CDR2 SFDVKD, per germline.

This clonotype was observed a handful of times. The chain employs TRBV9 and TRBJ2-5; perhaps TRBD2 as D (7 bases). V shed 3 bases and J shed 5 bases, with 14 bases lying between them. This CDR3 is built from 14 residues. Germline CDR1 is SGDLS and CDR2 is YYNGEE. CDR3 bases: TGTGCCAGCAGCGAGGGGGGGGAACCGGAGACCCAGTACTTC. Protein: CASSEGGEPETQYF.

This clonotype was counted at least ten times. V gene TRBV6-5 combines with J gene TRBJ2-7; TRBD2 aligns across 9 bases. CDR3 length equals 14 residues. J lost 5 bases, V lost 3 bases, and 5 bases had no gene match. Germline V gene lookup returns CDR1 MNHEY and CDR2 SVGAGI. CDR3 DNA sequence: TGTGCCAGCAGTTATAGGCGGGGGGGCAACGAGCAGTACTTC. Its translation: CASSYRRGGNEQYF.

In this sample, this clonotype turned up many times. V and J are TRBV5-1 and TRBJ2-7; 10 bases match TRBD1. V dropped 4 bases and J dropped 2; count of bases not matched to a gene: 3. Germline V CDR1 and CDR2: SGHRS, YFSETQ. The CDR3 sequence is 14 residues long. The CDR3 region is CASSVGQGPYEQYF. The CDR3 region has the DNA TGCGCCAGCAGCGTGGGACAGGGGCCCTACGAGCAGTACTTC.

Ten or more counts support this clonotype. The chain is built from TRBV12-3 or TRBV12-4 and TRBJ1-5; the D gene is possibly TRBD1 (5 bases). The CDR3 consists of 16 residues. V shed 6 bases and J shed 6 bases, with 21 bases lying between them. CDR3 sequence: CASSQTGAGIGQPQHF. Here the CDR3 DNA reads TGTGCCAGCAGCCAAACCGGGGCAGGGATTGGTCAGCCCCAGCATTTT.

This clonotype was detected only a few times. The chain uses TRBV18 and TRBJ1-1, with D hard to call. Germline V lookup: CDR1 KGHSH, CDR2 LQKENI. This CDR3 comprises 14 residues. Trimming stripped 4 bases from V and 4 bases from J, with 13 bases between. In nucleotides, the CDR3 is TGTGCCAGCTCACGTGAGGGCGTCGGCACTGAAGCTTTCTTT. Amino acid sequence: CASSREGVGTEAFF. Full variable domain (missing parts from reference TRBV18 and TRBJ1-1): NAGVMQNPRHLVRRRGQEARLRCSPMKGHSHVYWYRQLPEEGLKFMVYLQKENIIDESGMPKERFSAEFPKEGPSILRIQQVVRGDSAAYFCASSREGVGTEAFFGQGTRLTVV.

This clonotype has a count of ten or more. The chain carries TRBV7-2 and TRBJ1-1; 8 bases map to TRBD1. V lost 3 bases, J lost 10 bases, and 10 bases stayed unmatched. CDR3 length: 14 residues. Looked up from germline, CDR1 is SGHTA and CDR2 is FQGNSA. Here the CDR3 reads CASSLSETGVSAFF. CDR3 in DNA: TGTGCCAGCAGCTTGTCCGAGACAGGGGTGTCAGCTTTCTTT.

Only a few counts were recorded for this clonotype. The chain joins TRBV29-1 to TRBJ2-7, with no clear D. Trimming stripped 6 bases from V and 2 bases from J, with 17 bases between. Per the germline V gene, CDR1 is SQVTM and CDR2 is ANQGSEA. The CDR3 is 14 residues long. CDR3 protein: CSVPRSGRPYEQYF. CDR3 coding DNA: TGCAGCGTGCCCAGATCGGGCCGTCCCTACGAGCAGTACTTC.

This clonotype was seen ten or more times. This chain joins TRBV6-2 or TRBV6-3 and TRBJ2-5; TRBD2 matches at 12 bases. This CDR3 region has 17 residues. The J segment lost 8 bases and the V segment lost 5 bases, leaving 15 bases of the junction unmatched. The V gene's germline CDR1 is MNHEY and CDR2 SVGEGT. The CDR3 DNA is TGTGCCAGCAGTCCTTCCCCTCGGCTAGCGGGGGGGCCAACCCAGTACTTC. It encodes CASSPSPRLAGGPTQYF.

The rearrangement uses TRBV30 and TRBJ1-2, with a possible D match to TRBD1 (6 bases). Trimming took 4 bases from V and 8 from J, leaving 11 bases between them. Germline V gene sequence: CDR1 GTSNPN, CDR2 SVGIG (reference sequence). The CDR3 extends over 11 amino acids. Written as DNA, the CDR3 is TGTGCCTGGAACTACAGGGACGGCTACACCTTC. Its translation: CAWNYRDGYTF.

On this clonotype itself: A much larger clone lies a single base off, so this may be a read error. The chain recombines TRBV6-2 or TRBV6-3 with TRBJ1-5; TRBD1 matches at 8 bases. Germline values: CDR1 MNHEY, CDR2 SVGEGT. CDR3 length: 15 residues. In DNA form, the CDR3 reads TGTGCCGGCAGTCAAGGACAGGGTTACAATCAGCCCCAGCATTTT. This encodes CAGSQGQGYNQPQHF.

Ten or more counts support this clonotype. The rearrangement links TRBV11-3 to TRBJ1-2; D unresolved. Per the germline V gene, CDR1 is SGHNT and CDR2 is YENEEA. The CDR3 runs to 15 residues. V lost 4 bases and J 2 bases, leaving 14 bases between the germline ends. The CDR3 nucleotides are TGTGCCAGCAGCTCGCGGGCACCCAACAACTATGGCTACACCTTC. Its protein is CASSSRAPNNYGYTF.

This clonotype was recorded many times. The chain carries TRBV3-1 and TRBJ2-7; TRBD2 matches at 10 bases. The V gene's germline CDR1 is LGHDT and CDR2 YNNKEL (reference sequence). V shed 0 bases, J shed 6 bases, and the junction held 5 bases outside the gene matches. CDR3 length: 15 residues. CDR3 protein: CASSQDPSGGREQYF. The CDR3 region has the DNA TGTGCCAGCAGCCAAGATCCTAGCGGGGGTCGCGAGCAGTACTTC.

This clonotype came up many times. The rearrangement uses TRBV6-2 or TRBV6-3 and TRBJ2-5; D call uncertain. The CDR3 has 11 amino acids. The V gene lost 3 bases and the J gene lost 5 bases, with 4 bases spanning the gap. Germline CDR1 is MNHEY and CDR2 is SVGEGT. The CDR3 region has the DNA TGTGCCAGCAGTTATTTGGAGACCCAGTACTTC. Translating it yields CASSYLETQYF.

This clonotype appeared many times. This chain links TRBV29-1 with TRBJ2-5, with 8 bases identical to TRBD2. The CDR3 covers 13 residues. Looked up from germline, CDR1 is SQVTM and CDR2 is ANQGSEA. With 3 bases clipped from V and 3 bases from J, the junction kept 3 bases outside the gene matches. The CDR3 DNA sequence: TGCAGCGTTGACCTTAGCGGGGAAGAGACCCAGTACTTC. Protein: CSVDLSGEETQYF.

The chain uses TRBV6-4 and TRBJ1-1, with D maybe TRBD1 (6 bases). V lost 9 bases and J 4 bases, leaving 18 bases between the germline ends. The CDR3 is 14 amino acids. CDR1 is MRHNA and CDR2 is SNTAGT in the germline V gene. This chain's CDR3 is CARTRGGRFTEAFF. The DNA of the CDR3 is TGTGCCAGAACCAGGGGAGGACGGTTCACTGAAGCTTTCTTT.

This clonotype was observed at least ten times. This chain connects TRBV2 to TRBJ2-7, with 9 bases lining up with TRBD1. V gave up 7 bases and J gave up 2 bases; unmatched junction bases: 3. The CDR3 runs 13 residues. Germline V gene data show CDR1 as SNHLY and CDR2 as FYNNEI. This chain's CDR3 is CASNRDRAYEQYF. Written as DNA, the CDR3 is TGTGCCAGCAACCGGGACAGGGCCTACGAGCAGTACTTC.

This clonotype was counted ten times or more. This chain links TRBV15 with TRBJ2-5; 7 bases match TRBD2. With 0 bases clipped from V and 2 bases from J, the junction kept 3 bases outside the gene matches. Per germline, CDR1 LNHNV and CDR2 YYDKDF (reference sequence). The CDR3 spans 15 residues. CDR3 region: CATSRDLAEQETQYF. CDR3 in DNA: TGTGCCACCAGCAGAGATCTAGCGGAGCAAGAGACCCAGTACTTC.

This clonotype was counted many times. The V gene is TRBV29-1, the J gene TRBJ2-2; 9 bases match TRBD1. CDR1 and CDR2 from the germline V gene are SQVTM and ANQGSEA. The CDR3 consists of 15 residues. Trimming cost V 5 bases and J 4 bases; bases outside gene matches: 8. The CDR3 sequence is CSVLETGGFTGELFF. The CDR3, as DNA: TGCAGCGTTTTAGAGACAGGGGGTTTCACCGGGGAGCTGTTTTTT.